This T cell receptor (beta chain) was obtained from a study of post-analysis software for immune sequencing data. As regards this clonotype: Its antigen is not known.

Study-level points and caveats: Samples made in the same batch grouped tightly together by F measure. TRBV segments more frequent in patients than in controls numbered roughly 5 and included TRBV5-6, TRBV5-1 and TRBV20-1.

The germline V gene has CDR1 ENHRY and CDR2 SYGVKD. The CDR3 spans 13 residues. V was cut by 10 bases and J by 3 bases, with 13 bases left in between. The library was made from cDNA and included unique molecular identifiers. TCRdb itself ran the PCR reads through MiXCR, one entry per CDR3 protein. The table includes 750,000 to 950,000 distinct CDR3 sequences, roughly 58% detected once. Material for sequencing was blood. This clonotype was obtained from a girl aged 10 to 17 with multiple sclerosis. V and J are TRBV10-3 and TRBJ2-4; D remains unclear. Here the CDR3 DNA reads TGTGCCACGGGTCCGACCGTCAAAAACATTCAGTACTTC. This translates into CATGPTVKNIQYF.